This passage covers 26 T cell receptor beta chains from one sample sequenced in a study of T cell responses to AZD1222 COVID-19 vaccine. TCRdb keeps only in-frame clones here, not all; method: immunoSEQ multiplex PCR. The sample yields some 130,000 clones, roughly 90% seen once. Source: peripheral blood, taken 28 days after the second AZD1222 dose. The receptors shown here come from an adult who received the AZD1222 COVID-19 vaccine.

The chain joins TRBV5-8 to TRBJ1-6; D not resolved. The CDR3 loop spans 15 amino acids. Germline V lookup: CDR1 SGHTS, CDR2 YDEGEE. Trimming removed 4 bases at V and 9 bases at J, with 17 bases between. Written as DNA, the CDR3 is TGTGCCAGCAGCCTATGGCAGGTCCGAAGTTCACCCCTCCACTTT. Encoded protein: CASSLWQVRSSPLHF.

Here the CDR3 reads CASSIGSTVITGELFF. CDR3 sequence (DNA): TGTGCCAGTAGTATCGGTTCGACAGTTATCACCGGGGAGCTGTTTTTT. The V call is TRBV19, the J call TRBJ2-2; D perhaps matches TRBD1 (5 bases). Germline-derived CDR1 and CDR2 are LNHDA and SQIVND (reference sequence). The CDR3 consists of 16 residues. The V end was cut by 3 bases, the J end by 4 bases, with 15 bases between. Full variable domain (missing parts from reference TRBV19 and TRBJ2-2): DGGITQSPKYLFRKEGQNVTLSCEQNLNHDAMYWYRQDPGQGLRLIYYSQIVNDFQKGDIAEGYSVSREKKESFPLTVTSAQKNPTAFYLCASSIGSTVITGELFFGEGSRLTVL.

V is TRBV3-1 (or the pseudogene TRBV3-2) and J is TRBJ1-2; D is unclear. The CDR3 sequence is 15 residues long. Trimming shortened V by 0 bases and J by 2 bases, and 10 bases separated the two germline ends. Per the germline V gene, CDR1 is LGHDT and CDR2 is YNNKEL (reference sequence). The CDR3 DNA follows: TGTGCCAGCAGCCAAGATCTTAGCAGGAACTATGGCTACACCTTC. This sequence encodes CASSQDLSRNYGYTF.

The V and J genes are TRBV27 and TRBJ2-5; TRBD2 is a possible D gene (5 bases). The V gene lost 0 bases and the J gene lost 5 bases, with 13 bases spanning the gap. Germline assignment: CDR1 MNHEY and CDR2 SMNVEV (reference sequence). CDR3 size: 15 residues. DNA for the CDR3: TGTGCCAGCAGTTTATCGAGGGTAGTAGGTGAGACCCAGTACTTC. Translating gives CASSLSRVVGETQYF.

Concerning this clone: The sample carries other DNA sequences with the same CDR3. V and J are TRBV20-1 and TRBJ2-7; no reliable D call. Trimming removed 3 bases from V and 1 base from J, with 4 bases in between. The V gene's germline CDR1 is DFQATT and CDR2 SNEGSKA (reference sequence). The CDR3 length is 11 residues. The CDR3 DNA reads as TGCAGTGCTAGGGGTTCCTACGAGCAGTACTTC. It translates to CSARGSYEQYF.

The chain carries TRBV11-3 and TRBJ1-1; TRBD1 matches at 9 bases. This CDR3 is 14 amino acids long. V was clipped by 6 bases and J by 2 bases; unmatched bases: 4. Germline lookup yields CDR1 SGHNT and CDR2 YENEEA. The CDR3 loop reads CASSTGGENTEAFF. Here the CDR3 DNA reads TGTGCCAGCAGTACAGGGGGCGAAAACACTGAAGCTTTCTTT.

The rearrangement uses TRBV11-2 and TRBJ1-6; no clear D. V lost 1 base to trimming and J lost 0 bases, with 4 bases between them. The germline CDR1 and CDR2 sequences are SGHAT and FQNNGV. CDR3 length equals 15 residues. The CDR3 DNA follows: TGTGCCAGCAGCTTAGTGAGCTCCTATAATTCACCCCTCCACTTT. Translating gives CASSLVSSYNSPLHF.

This chain links TRBV30 with TRBJ1-2, with D tentatively TRBD1 (5 bases). CDR1 and CDR2 (germline): GTSNPN, SVGIG (reference sequence). The CDR3 runs to 12 residues. Trimming took off 2 bases at V and 7 bases at J, with 11 bases between the two ends. This CDR3 reads CAWSPGVGGYTF. The DNA for the CDR3 is TGTGCCTGGAGTCCGGGGGTGGGTGGCTACACCTTC. Looking up the rest from reference TRBV30 and TRBJ1-2 gives the full variable domain: SQTIHQWPATLVQPVGSPLSLECTVEGTSNPNLYWYRQAAGRGLQLLFYSVGIGQISSEVPQNLSASRPQDRQFILSSKKLLLSDSGFYLCAWSPGVGGYTFGSGTRLTVV.

The J gene is TRBJ1-1, the V gene TRBV7-2; no clear D gene. The CDR3 covers 16 residues. V shed 2 bases and J shed 0 bases, with 13 bases lying between them. Germline V gives CDR1 SGHTA, CDR2 FQGNSA. The CDR3 bases are TGTGCCAGCAGCTTAAAACCTAACCTTATGAACACTGAAGCTTTCTTT. Protein product: CASSLKPNLMNTEAFF.

CDR3 DNA: TGTGCCAGCAGCGTCACCACGGGGGACACTGAAGCTTTCTTT. This sequence encodes CASSVTTGDTEAFF. V gene TRBV7-8 combines with J gene TRBJ1-1; a possible D gene is TRBD1 (5 bases). Trimming shortened V by 5 bases and J by 3 bases, and 13 bases separated the two germline ends. Germline V gene sequence: CDR1 SGHVS, CDR2 FQNEAQ. This CDR3 spans 14 amino acids.

This clone was picked up a small number of times. The genes are TRBV24-1 and TRBJ2-3; 7 bases align to TRBD1. Germline trimming cut 3 bases from V and 6 bases from J; bases unmatched to any gene: 8. Germline V gene sequence: CDR1 KGHDR, CDR2 SFDVKD. The CDR3 loop spans 15 amino acids. DNA of the CDR3: TGTGCCACCAGTGATATGACAGGGCGTGCGGATACGCAGTATTTT. It codes for CATSDMTGRADTQYF.

The V and J genes are TRBV7-8 and TRBJ2-5; D is possibly TRBD1 (5 bases). CDR1 SGHVS and CDR2 FQNEAQ come from the germline V gene. Trimming cost V 5 bases and J 5 bases, with 15 bases left between them. This CDR3 is built from 14 residues. Written as DNA, the CDR3 is TGTGCCAGCAGCGTCACAGGCACGGGCGAGACCCAGTACTTC. This encodes CASSVTGTGETQYF.

The chain employs TRBV7-2 and TRBJ1-5; D unclear. The length of the CDR3 is 13 residues. Germline CDR1 and CDR2: SGHTA and FQGNSA. V shed 5 bases and J shed 5 bases, with 10 bases lying between them. CDR3 DNA sequence: TGTGCCAGCAGCGACGAAGGTTATCAGCCCCAGCATTTT. This gives the protein CASSDEGYQPQHF.

The rearrangement joins TRBV6-6 to TRBJ1-5; D perhaps matches TRBD1 (5 bases). V dropped 5 bases and J dropped 3 bases, with 14 bases sitting between them. The CDR3 consists of 15 residues. Germline V lookup: CDR1 MNHNY, CDR2 SVGAGI (reference sequence). The CDR3 region has the DNA TGTGCCAGCAGTGACCCGGGACTGAACAATCAGCCCCAGCATTTT. Protein product: CASSDPGLNNQPQHF.

This chain joins TRBV28 and TRBJ1-2; D might be TRBD1 (6 bases). The CDR3 sequence is 13 residues long. From germline, CDR1 is MDHEN and CDR2 SYDVKM. The germline V and J ends were trimmed by 2 bases and 4 bases, with 8 bases remaining between them. This chain's CDR3 is CASSLIRGYGYTF. DNA for the CDR3: TGTGCCAGCAGTTTAATCAGGGGCTATGGCTACACCTTC.

V and J are TRBV4-1 and TRBJ2-3; TRBD2 aligns across 8 bases. V gave up 6 bases and J gave up 0 bases; unmatched junction bases: 8. Germline values: CDR1 MGHRA, CDR2 YSYEKL. There are 16 residues in the CDR3. Here the CDR3 reads CASRAGTSASTDTQYF. The CDR3, as DNA: TGCGCCAGCAGGGCCGGGACTAGTGCTAGCACAGATACGCAGTATTTT.

The chain joins TRBV2 to TRBJ2-7; a weak D match, TRBD2 (6 bases). Trimming pared 7 bases from V and 4 bases from J, leaving 8 bases between. The CDR3 consists of 11 residues. Germline values: CDR1 SNHLY, CDR2 FYNNEI. The CDR3 loop reads CASKREYEQYF. CDR3 coding DNA: TGTGCCAGCAAACGGGAGTACGAGCAGTACTTC. Combining the CDR3 with reference TRBV2 and TRBJ2-7 gives the whole variable domain EPEVTQTPSHQVTQMGQEVILRCVPISNHLYFYWYRQILGQKVEFLVSFYNNEISEKSEIFDDQFSVERPDGSNFTLKIRSTKLEDSAMYFCASKREYEQYFGPGTRLTVT.

The J gene is TRBJ2-3, the V gene TRBV5-1, with a weak D call TRBD1 (6 bases). Germline-derived CDR1 and CDR2 are SGHRS and YFSETQ. V was clipped by 6 bases and J by 0 bases, with 11 bases between them. There are 14 residues in the CDR3. CDR3 in amino acids: CASKGDLSTDTQYF. DNA of the CDR3: TGCGCCAGCAAGGGGGACCTTAGCACAGATACGCAGTATTTT.

The chain couples TRBV7-2 to TRBJ2-1; tentative D call: TRBD2 (6 bases). The CDR3 runs to 12 residues. Trimming pared 6 bases from V and 12 bases from J, leaving 15 bases between. Germline V gene sequence: CDR1 SGHTA, CDR2 FQGNSA. The CDR3 region has the DNA TGTGCCAGCAGTCAACTCGCGGGGACGCAGTTCTTC. Translating it yields CASSQLAGTQFF. Variable domain in full (rest from reference TRBV7-2 and TRBJ2-1): GAGVSQSPSNKVTEKGKDVELRCDPISGHTALYWYRQSLGQGLEFLIYFQGNSAPDKSGLPSDRFSAERTGGSVSTLTIQRTQQEDSAVYLCASSQLAGTQFFGPGTRLTVL.

The chain recombines TRBV4-3 with TRBJ1-2; no clear D. CDR3 length: 15 residues. Trimming cost V 1 base and J 4 bases, with 13 bases left between them. Germline CDR1 LGHNA, CDR2 YSLEER. The CDR3 spells CASSQAGSSGYGYTF. The CDR3 DNA reads TGCGCCAGCAGCCAAGCGGGCTCCTCAGGCTATGGCTACACCTTC.

This chain connects TRBV7-2 to TRBJ1-5; D unresolved. V was pared by 5 bases and J by 7 bases, with 12 bases between. This CDR3 has 13 amino acids. In germline, CDR1 is SGHTA, CDR2 FQGNSA. This chain's CDR3 is CASSPGRDQPQHF. As DNA, the CDR3 is TGTGCCAGCAGCCCAGGTCGAGACCAGCCCCAGCATTTT.

The chain combines TRBV9 with TRBJ1-2, with a tentative D call TRBD1 (5 bases). V was clipped by 3 bases and J by 4 bases, with 13 bases between them. The germline V gene encodes CDR1 SGDLS and CDR2 YYNGEE. This CDR3 is built from 14 residues. CDR3 in amino acids: CASSGGAWVYGYTF. CDR3 DNA: TGTGCCAGCAGCGGCGGGGCCTGGGTCTATGGCTACACCTTC.

The chain couples TRBV5-1 to TRBJ1-1; D is possibly TRBD1 (6 bases). Deletions cut 3 bases from V and 7 bases from J, with 16 bases between. Germline V gene lookup returns CDR1 SGHRS and CDR2 YFSETQ. The CDR3 runs 14 residues. Here the CDR3 DNA reads TGCGCCAGCAGCTCCGGTAGGGGGGAGGGTGAAGCTTTCTTT. The encoded protein is CASSSGRGEGEAFF.

This chain joins TRBV9 and TRBJ2-2; unclear D gene. V shed 3 bases and J shed 7 bases, with 10 bases lying between them. CDR1 and CDR2 (germline): SGDLS, YYNGEE. The CDR3 covers 13 residues. The CDR3 sequence: CASSARRFGELFF. CDR3 bases: TGTGCCAGCAGCGCCCGGCGTTTCGGGGAGCTGTTTTTT.

This clone was counted a few times. The V gene is TRBV7-2, the J gene TRBJ2-3; D possibly corresponds to TRBD2 (5 bases). Germline V gene sequence: CDR1 SGHTA, CDR2 FQGNSA. V gave up 0 bases and J gave up 1 base, with 11 bases separating them. This CDR3 is 16 amino acids long. Here the CDR3 reads CASSLAVGVGTDTQYF. The CDR3 region has the DNA TGTGCCAGCAGCTTAGCGGTCGGGGTTGGCACAGATACGCAGTATTTT.

This chain links TRBV3-1 (or the pseudogene TRBV3-2) with TRBJ2-7, with TRBD1 matching over 9 bases. Germline CDR1 LGHDT, CDR2 YNNKEL (reference sequence). V lost 0 bases and J lost 3; bases outside the gene matches: 6. The CDR3 has 16 amino acids. The CDR3 nucleotides read TGTGCCAGCAGCCAAGAGGGGACAGGGCTGCGCTACGAGCAGTACTTC. It encodes CASSQEGTGLRYEQYF.